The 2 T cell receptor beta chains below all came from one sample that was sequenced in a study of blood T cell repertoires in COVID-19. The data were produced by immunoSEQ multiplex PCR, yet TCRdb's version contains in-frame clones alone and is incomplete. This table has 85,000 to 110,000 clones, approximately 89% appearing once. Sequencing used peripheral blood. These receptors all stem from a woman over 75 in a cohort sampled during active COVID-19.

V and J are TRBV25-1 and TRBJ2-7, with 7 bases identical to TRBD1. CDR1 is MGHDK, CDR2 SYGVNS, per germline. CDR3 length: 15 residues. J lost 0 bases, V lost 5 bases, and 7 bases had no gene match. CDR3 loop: CASSTMTGSSYEQYF. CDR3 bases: TGTGCCAGCAGTACCATGACAGGGAGCTCCTACGAGCAGTACTTC.

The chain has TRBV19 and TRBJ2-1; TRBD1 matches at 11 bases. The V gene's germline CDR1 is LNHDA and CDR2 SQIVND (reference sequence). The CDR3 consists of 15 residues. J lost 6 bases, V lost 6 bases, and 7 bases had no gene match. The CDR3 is CASSQGQGAGNEQFF. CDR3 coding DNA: TGTGCCAGTAGCCAAGGACAGGGGGCGGGCAATGAGCAGTTCTTC.